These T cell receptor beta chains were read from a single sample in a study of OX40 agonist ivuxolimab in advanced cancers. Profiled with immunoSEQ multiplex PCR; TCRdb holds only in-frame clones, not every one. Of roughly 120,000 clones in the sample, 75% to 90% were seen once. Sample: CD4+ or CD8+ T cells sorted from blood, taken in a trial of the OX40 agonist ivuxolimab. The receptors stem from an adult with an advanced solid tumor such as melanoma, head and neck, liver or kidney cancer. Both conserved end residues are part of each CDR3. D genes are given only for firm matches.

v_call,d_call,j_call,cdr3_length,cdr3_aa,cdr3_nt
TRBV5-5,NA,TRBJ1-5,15,CASSLYPTENQPQHF,TGTGCCAGCAGCTTGTACCCGACAGAGAATCAGCCCCAGCATTTT
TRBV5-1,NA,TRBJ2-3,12,CASSLAADTQYF,TGCGCCAGCAGCTTGGCCGCAGATACGCAGTATTTT
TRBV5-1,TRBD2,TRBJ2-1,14,CASDVAGGPGEQFF,TGCGCCAGCGATGTAGCGGGGGGGCCCGGTGAGCAGTTCTTC
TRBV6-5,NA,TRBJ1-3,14,CASRDAGRTNTIYF,TGTGCCAGCAGGGACGCTGGTCGGACAAACACCATATATTTT
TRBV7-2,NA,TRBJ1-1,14,CASSLSGPNTEAFF,TGTGCCAGCAGCTTGTCAGGGCCAAACACTGAAGCTTTCTTT
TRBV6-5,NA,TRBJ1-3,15,CASSYRGLSGNTIYF,TGTGCCAGCAGTTACAGGGGGTTATCTGGAAACACCATATATTTT
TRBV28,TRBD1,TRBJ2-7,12,CASRGQEYEQYF,TGTGCCAGCAGGGGACAGGAATACGAGCAGTACTTC
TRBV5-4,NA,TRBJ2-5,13,CATTGRLSETQYF,TGTGCCACGACGGGACGCTTGTCGGAGACCCAGTACTTC
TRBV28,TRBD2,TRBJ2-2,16,CASSSPGLASTGELFF,TGTGCCAGCAGTTCTCCGGGACTAGCGTCGACCGGGGAGCTGTTTTTT
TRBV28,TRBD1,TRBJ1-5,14,CASTPGGGNQPQHF,TGTGCCAGCACCCCAGGGGGCGGCAATCAGCCCCAGCATTTT